This T cell receptor (beta chain) was sequenced during a study of OX40 agonist ivuxolimab in advanced cancers. Across the study: Mean age roughly 65 years, range roughly 20 to 85; just over 80% male.

Only in-frame clones appear in the TCRdb table, and some are missing; sequencing was by immunoSEQ multiplex PCR. In the table there are some 95,000 clones, about 85% of which are singletons. The sequence was collected from an adult with an advanced solid tumor such as melanoma, head and neck, liver or kidney cancer. The starting material was CD4+ or CD8+ T cells sorted from blood, obtained in a trial of the OX40 agonist ivuxolimab.

As DNA, the CDR3 is TGTGCCAGCAGTTCGTTAGACACCCAGCCCCAGCATTTT. It specifies CASSSLDTQPQHF. The chain joins TRBV6-5 to TRBJ1-5; unclear D gene. This CDR3 spans 13 amino acids. The V and J ends lost 4 bases and 7 bases respectively, with 11 bases between them. Germline V gene sequence: CDR1 MNHEY, CDR2 SVGAGI.